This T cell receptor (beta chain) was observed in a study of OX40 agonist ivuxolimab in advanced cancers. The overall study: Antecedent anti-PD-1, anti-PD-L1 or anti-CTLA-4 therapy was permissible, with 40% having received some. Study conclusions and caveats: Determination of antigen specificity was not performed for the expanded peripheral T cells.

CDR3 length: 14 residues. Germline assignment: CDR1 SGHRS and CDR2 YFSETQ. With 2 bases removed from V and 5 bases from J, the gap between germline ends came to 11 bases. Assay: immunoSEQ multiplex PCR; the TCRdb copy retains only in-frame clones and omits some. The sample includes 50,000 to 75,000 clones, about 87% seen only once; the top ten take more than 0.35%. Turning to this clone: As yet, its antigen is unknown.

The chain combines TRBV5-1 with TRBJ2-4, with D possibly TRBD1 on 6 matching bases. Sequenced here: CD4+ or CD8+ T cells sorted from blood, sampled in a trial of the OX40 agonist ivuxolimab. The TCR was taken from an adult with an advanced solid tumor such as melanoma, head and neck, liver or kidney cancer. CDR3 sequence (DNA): TGCGCCAGCAGCTTTGGCCCAGGGGAAAACATTCAGTACTTC. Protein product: CASSFGPGENIQYF.